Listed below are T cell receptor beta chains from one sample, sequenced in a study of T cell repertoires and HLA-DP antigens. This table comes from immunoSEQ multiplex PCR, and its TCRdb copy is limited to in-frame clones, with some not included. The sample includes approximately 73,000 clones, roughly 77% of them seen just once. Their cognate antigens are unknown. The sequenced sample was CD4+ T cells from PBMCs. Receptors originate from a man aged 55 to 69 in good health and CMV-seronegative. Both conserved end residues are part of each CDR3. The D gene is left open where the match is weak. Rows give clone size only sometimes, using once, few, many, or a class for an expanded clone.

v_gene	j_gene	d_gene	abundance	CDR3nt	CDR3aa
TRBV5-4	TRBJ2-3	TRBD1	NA	TGTGCCAGCAGCGGAGGGACAGGGGGCCCTAGCACAGATACGCAGTATTTT	CASSGGTGGPSTDTQYF
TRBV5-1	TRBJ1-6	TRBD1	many	TGCGCCAGCAGCTTGCGCCCTCAGGGGGATAATTCACCCCTCCACTTT	CASSLRPQGDNSPLHF
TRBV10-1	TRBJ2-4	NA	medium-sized	TGCGCCAGCACAAAGTCTATGGATTCACTAAACATTCAGTACTTC	CASTKSMDSLNIQYF
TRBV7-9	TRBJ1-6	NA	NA	TGTGCCAGCAGCTTTGGACAGAATCGTTCACCCCTCCACTTT	CASSFGQNRSPLHF
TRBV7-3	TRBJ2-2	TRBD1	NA	TGTGCCAGCAGCTCCCGAGGACAGGGGAACACCGGGGAGCTGTTTTTT	CASSSRGQGNTGELFF
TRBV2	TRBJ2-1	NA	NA	TGTGCCAGCAGTGAAGGGTATTTTGGGAAGTATAGGAGGCAGTTCTTC	CASSEGYFGKYRRQFF
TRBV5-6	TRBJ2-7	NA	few	TGTGCCAGCAGCTTGGTGGGTTACGAGCAGTACTTC	CASSLVGYEQYF
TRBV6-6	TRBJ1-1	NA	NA	TGTGCCAGCAGTTACTTAGTGCCAGGGGAAGCTTTCTTT	CASSYLVPGEAFF
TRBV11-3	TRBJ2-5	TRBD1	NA	TGTGCCAGCAGCTTCGGGGGGACAGGGAAGGAGACCCAGTACTTC	CASSFGGTGKETQYF
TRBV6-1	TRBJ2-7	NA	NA	TGTGCCAGCAGTGAAGCGGCCCCCTGGGACGAGCAGTACTTC	CASSEAAPWDEQYF
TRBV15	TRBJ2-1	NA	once	TGTGCCACCAGCTACAGCCGCTCCTACAATGAGCAGTTCTTC	CATSYSRSYNEQFF
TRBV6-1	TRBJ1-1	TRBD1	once	TGTGCCAGCAGCGAGGACAGGAGGACTGAAGCTTTCTTT	CASSEDRRTEAFF
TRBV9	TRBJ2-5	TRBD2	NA	TGTGCCAGCAGCCAACGGACTAGCGGGGGCCAAGAGACCCAGTACTTC	CASSQRTSGGQETQYF
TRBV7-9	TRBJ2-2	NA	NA	TGTGCCAGCAGCTTAGCCTTCCAGAGAAACACCGGGGAGCTGTTTTTT	CASSLAFQRNTGELFF
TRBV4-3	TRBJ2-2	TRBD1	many	TGCGCCAGCAGCCAGGAAGGAGGGCGGACAGGGACCGGGGAGCTGTTTTTT	CASSQEGGRTGTGELFF
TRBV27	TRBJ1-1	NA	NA	TGTGCCAGCAGCCCAGTGGAGGGTTGGAACACTGAAGCTTTCTTT	CASSPVEGWNTEAFF
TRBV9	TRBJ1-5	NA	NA	TGTGCCAGCAGCGCAGGGAATAGCAATCAGCCCCAGCATTTT	CASSAGNSNQPQHF
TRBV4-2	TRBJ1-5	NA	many	TGTGCCAGCAGCCAAGATTTGGGGAATCAGCCCCAGCATTTT	CASSQDLGNQPQHF
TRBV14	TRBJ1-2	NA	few	TGTGCCAGCAGCCGGCAGGGACAAGCTAACTATGGCTACACCTTC	CASSRQGQANYGYTF
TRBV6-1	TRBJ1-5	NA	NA	TGTGTCGCCCAGGGTGGAGCGAATCAGCCCCAGCATTTT	CVAQGGANQPQHF
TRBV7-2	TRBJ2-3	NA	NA	TGTGCCAGCAGCTTAGTAGTTAGCGGTATGAGCACAGATACGCAGTATTTT	CASSLVVSGMSTDTQYF
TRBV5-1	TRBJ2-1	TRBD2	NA	TGCGCCAGCAGCTTGGAGGTAGCGGGAGGGCGGAATGAGCAGTTCTTC	CASSLEVAGGRNEQFF
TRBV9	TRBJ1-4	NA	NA	TGTGCCAGCAGCGTAGGAGGCAGGCGTAATGAAAAACTGTTTTTT	CASSVGGRRNEKLFF
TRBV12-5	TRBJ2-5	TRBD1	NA	TGTGCTAGTGGTCCCCCGACAGGGAAAGAGACCCAGTACTTC	CASGPPTGKETQYF
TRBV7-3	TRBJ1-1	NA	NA	TGTGCCAGCAGCTTAAACCCCACCGGGGCTGAAGCTTTCTTT	CASSLNPTGAEAFF
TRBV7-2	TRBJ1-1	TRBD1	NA	TGTGCCAGCAGCTTAGCTCCGGGACAGGTGAACACTGAAGCTTTCTTT	CASSLAPGQVNTEAFF
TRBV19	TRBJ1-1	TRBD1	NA	TGTGCCAGTAGTATCCAGGGGGTGAACACTGAAGCTTTCTTT	CASSIQGVNTEAFF
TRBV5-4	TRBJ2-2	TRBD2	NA	TGTGCCAGCAGGAGGGAGGGGAACACCGGGGAGCTGTTTTTT	CASRREGNTGELFF
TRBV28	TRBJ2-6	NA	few	TGTGCCAGCGTATCCCCCCACGGGGGGCCAGGGGCCAACGTCCTGACTTTC	CASVSPHGGPGANVLTF
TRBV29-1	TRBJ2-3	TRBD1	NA	TGCAGCGTGCAAAATGGACAGGGGAGCACAGATACGCAGTATTTT	CSVQNGQGSTDTQYF
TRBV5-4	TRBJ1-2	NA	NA	TGTGCCAGCAGCTCCGACACCTATGGCTACACCTTC	CASSSDTYGYTF